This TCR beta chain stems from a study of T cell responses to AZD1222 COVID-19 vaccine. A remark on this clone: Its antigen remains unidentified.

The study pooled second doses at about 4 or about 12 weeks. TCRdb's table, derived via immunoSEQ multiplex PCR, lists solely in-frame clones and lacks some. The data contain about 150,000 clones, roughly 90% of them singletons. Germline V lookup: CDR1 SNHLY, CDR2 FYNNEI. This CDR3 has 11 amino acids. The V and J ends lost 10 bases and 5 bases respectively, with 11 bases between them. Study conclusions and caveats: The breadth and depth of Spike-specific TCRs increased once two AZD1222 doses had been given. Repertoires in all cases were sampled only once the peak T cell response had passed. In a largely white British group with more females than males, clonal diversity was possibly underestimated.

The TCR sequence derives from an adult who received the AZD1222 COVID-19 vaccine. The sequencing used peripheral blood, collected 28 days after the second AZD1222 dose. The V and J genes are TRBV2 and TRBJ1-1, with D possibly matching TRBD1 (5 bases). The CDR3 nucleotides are TGTGCCATTCAGGGAGGTACTGAAGCTTTCTTT. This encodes CAIQGGTEAFF.